The 6 T cell receptor beta chains below come from one sample, sequenced in a study of OX40 agonist ivuxolimab in advanced cancers. Produced via immunoSEQ multiplex PCR; TCRdb's table is partial and in-frame only. The sample lists roughly 120,000 clones; roughly 92% were seen once. The material sequenced was CD4+ or CD8+ T cells sorted from blood, taken in a trial of the OX40 agonist ivuxolimab. The source is an adult with an advanced solid tumor such as melanoma, head and neck, liver or kidney cancer.

CDR3 in amino acids: CASSLPRRPHGQPQHF. CDR3 nucleotide sequence: TGTGCCAGCAGTTTACCTCGCCGGCCTCACGGTCAGCCCCAGCATTTT. The chain couples TRBV28 to TRBJ1-5; unclear D gene. Per the germline V gene, CDR1 is MDHEN and CDR2 is SYDVKM. The V end was cut by 2 bases, the J end by 6 bases, with 17 bases between. The CDR3 totals 16 residues. The full variable domain, completed using reference TRBV28 and TRBJ1-5, is DVKVTQSSRYLVKRTGEKVFLECVQDMDHENMFWYRQDPGLGLRLIYFSYDVKMKEKGDIPEGYSVSREKKERFSLILESASTNQTSMYLCASSLPRRPHGQPQHFGDGTRLSIL.

V usage is TRBV10-1 and J usage is TRBJ2-5; tentatively, D is TRBD1 (6 bases). This CDR3 has 12 amino acids. From germline, CDR1 is WNHNN and CDR2 SYGVQD (reference sequence). The V and J ends lost 8 bases and 5 bases respectively, with 12 bases between them. The chain's CDR3 is CASERRGETQYF. The CDR3 coding sequence is TGCGCCAGCGAGAGAAGGGGGGAGACCCAGTACTTC.

The chain is built from TRBV6-5 and TRBJ2-7; weak D call: TRBD1 (6 bases). V dropped 7 bases and J dropped 2 bases, with 15 bases sitting between them. The germline gives CDR1 MNHEY, CDR2 SVGAGI. The CDR3 contains 14 residues. The CDR3 loop reads CASTAGTRAYEQYF. CDR3 DNA: TGTGCCAGCACCGCCGGGACACGGGCCTACGAGCAGTACTTC.

The chain links TRBV28 to TRBJ1-1; D not certain. Trimming stripped 2 bases from V and 0 bases from J, with 7 bases between. Germline V gene lookup returns CDR1 MDHEN and CDR2 SYDVKM. The CDR3 sequence is 14 residues long. The CDR3, as DNA: TGTGCCAGCAGTTTACCAGCCATGAACACTGAAGCTTTCTTT. It codes for CASSLPAMNTEAFF.

The CDR3 DNA follows: TGTGCCAGCAGCGCCCGGGACCGCGTTAATCAGCCCCAGCATTTT. It codes for CASSARDRVNQPQHF. The chain is built from TRBV9 and TRBJ1-5, with D perhaps matching TRBD1 (5 bases). CDR1 SGDLS and CDR2 YYNGEE come from the germline V gene. The ends were cut back, 3 bases at V and 4 bases at J, with 14 bases in the middle. This CDR3 contains 15 residues.

The V and J genes are TRBV5-5 and TRBJ1-1; D is perhaps TRBD1 (6 bases). The CDR3 consists of 14 residues. CDR1 is SGHKS, CDR2 YYEKEE, per germline (reference sequence). Between the trimmed V and J ends, which lost 0 bases and 5 bases, there was a span of 11 bases. The CDR3 DNA is TGTGCCAGCAGCTTGGTCCAGGGGCGAACTGAAGCTTTCTTT. Protein sequence: CASSLVQGRTEAFF.